A single sample gave rise to the 5 T cell receptor beta chains below, sequenced in a study of T cells in Graves' hyperthyroidism and ophthalmopathy. Amplification yielded TCR beta CDR3 regions, with RNA transcripts as the source. During a first-round RT-PCR of the TCR CDR3, the HTBI primer set was used. In TCRdb, the multiplex PCR reads were re-called with MiXCR into one record per CDR3 protein. The data contain roughly 400,000 distinct CDR3 sequences, 11% to 15% of them seen just once; the ten biggest clones take up around 27%. Sequencing used blood. The source of these receptors is a man aged 50 to 59 with Graves' ophthalmopathy.

This clonotype was counted at least ten times. The CDR3 bases are TGTGCCAGCAGCGCGACAGTCCCTGAAGCTTTCTTT. Translated: CASSATVPEAFF. This sequence joins TRBV11-2 and TRBJ1-1; TRBD1 is a possible D gene (5 bases). The CDR3 sequence is 12 residues long. CDR1 is SGHAT, CDR2 FQNNGV, per germline. With 5 bases removed from V and 6 bases from J, the gap between germline ends came to 10 bases.

This clonotype was counted at least ten times. The V call is TRBV28, the J call TRBJ2-7, with 9 bases that match TRBD2. The CDR3 spans 16 residues. V trimming: 1 base; J trimming: 3 bases; junction bases outside the gene matches: 7. Germline values: CDR1 MDHEN, CDR2 SYDVKM. The DNA for the CDR3 is TGTGCCAGCAGTTTATCGGGGGCTAGCGGGGACTACGAGCAGTACTTC. Its translation: CASSLSGASGDYEQYF.

There are many counts of this clonotype. This chain uses TRBV6-1 with TRBJ1-5, with 9 bases identical to TRBD1. This CDR3 region has 16 residues. The V gene's germline CDR1 is MNHNS and CDR2 SASEGT. Losses at the gene ends were 6 bases for V and 2 bases for J; bases not matched to a gene: 8. The DNA for the CDR3 is TGTGCCAGCAGGGAACAGGGGGCGGGCGGCAATCAGCCCCAGCATTTT. Its protein product is CASREQGAGGNQPQHF.

The chain uses TRBV20-1 and TRBJ2-1; D is perhaps TRBD1 (6 bases). Between the trimmed V and J ends, which lost 0 bases and 4 bases, there was a span of 16 bases. Germline V gene data show CDR1 as DFQATT and CDR2 as SNEGSKA (reference sequence). The CDR3 covers 16 residues. The CDR3 DNA is TGCAGTGCTAGAGATCGGGGTCAGGGGCTTTACAATGAGCAGTTCTTC. Protein: CSARDRGQGLYNEQFF.

This clonotype showed up just a few times. The J gene is TRBJ2-3, the V gene TRBV9; weak D call: TRBD2 (6 bases). Germline-derived CDR1 and CDR2 are SGDLS and YYNGEE. V was trimmed by 3 bases and J by 10 bases, leaving 21 bases between them. This CDR3 region has 15 residues. The CDR3 is CASSAHGGVFNPQYF. The CDR3, as DNA: TGTGCCAGCAGCGCCCACGGAGGGGTATTTAATCCGCAGTATTTT. The entire variable domain, with the rest obtained from reference TRBV9 and TRBJ2-3, is as follows: DSGVTQTPKHLITATGQRVTLRCSPRSGDLSVYWYQQSLDQGLQFLIQYYNGEERAKGNILERFSAQQFPDLHSELNLSSLELGDSALYFCASSAHGGVFNPQYFGPGTRLTVL.